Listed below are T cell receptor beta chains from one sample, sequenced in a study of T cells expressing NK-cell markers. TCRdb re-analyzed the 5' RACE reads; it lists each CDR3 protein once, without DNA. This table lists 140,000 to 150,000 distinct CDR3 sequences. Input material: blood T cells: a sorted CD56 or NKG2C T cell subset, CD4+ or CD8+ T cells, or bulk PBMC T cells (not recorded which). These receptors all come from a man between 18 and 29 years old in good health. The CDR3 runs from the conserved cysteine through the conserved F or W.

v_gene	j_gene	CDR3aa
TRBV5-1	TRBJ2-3	CASSLVKGLAVTDTQYF
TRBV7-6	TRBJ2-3	CASRTTSGRAGGTDTQYF
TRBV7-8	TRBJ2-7	CASSGGSRYEQYF
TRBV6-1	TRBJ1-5	CASSVDNSIYSNQPQHF
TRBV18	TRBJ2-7	CASSPEGTDEQYF
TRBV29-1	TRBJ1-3	CSVVEAALSGNTIYF
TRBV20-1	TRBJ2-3	CSAPQGLTDTQYF
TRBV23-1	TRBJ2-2	CASTKVRETGELFF
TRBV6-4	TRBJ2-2	CASSDSTGAGELFF
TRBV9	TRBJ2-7	CASSVVQRVIYYEQYF
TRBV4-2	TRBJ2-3	CASSQHSRTSGRSDTQYF
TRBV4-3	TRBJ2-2	CASSRREAGELFF
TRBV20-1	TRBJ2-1	CSAPPGGGSYNEQFF
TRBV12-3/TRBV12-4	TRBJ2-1	CASSRPGRQFF
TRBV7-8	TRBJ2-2	CASSKEAAYTGELFF
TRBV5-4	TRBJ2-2	CASSPDVARELFF
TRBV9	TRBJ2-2	CARDIQGRSGELFF
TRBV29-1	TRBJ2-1	CSVGSLDDYNEQFF
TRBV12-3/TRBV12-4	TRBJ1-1	CASSRAALNTEAFF
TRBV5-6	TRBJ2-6	CASSLVLFSGANVLTF
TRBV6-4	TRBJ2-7	CASSEGTSGSEQYF
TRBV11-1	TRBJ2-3	CASSYPRTSVTGTDTQYF
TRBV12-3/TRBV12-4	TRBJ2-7	CASSTSWAQGGYEQYF
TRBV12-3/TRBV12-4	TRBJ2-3	CASSFPEMSSTDTQYF
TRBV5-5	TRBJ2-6	CASLSGANVLTF
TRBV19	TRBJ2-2	CASSMQGMRELFF
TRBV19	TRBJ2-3	CASSIGVVVEGDTQYF
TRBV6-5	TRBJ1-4	CASSSRDGALNEKLFF
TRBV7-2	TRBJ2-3	CASSLAEAASTDTQYF
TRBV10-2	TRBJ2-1	CATEVRGRDEQFF
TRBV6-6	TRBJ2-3	CASTATTDTQYF
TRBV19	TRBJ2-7	CAVGLTYEQYF
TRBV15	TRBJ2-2	CATSRVRGITTGELFF